The entry below describes one T cell receptor beta chain. The sample belongs to a study of blood T cell repertoires in COVID-19. Study at large: Sources were T cells, B-cell-depleted T cells, or PBMCs; the material itself was cDNA or gDNA.

How the authors handled the data: Amplifying reference gene primers gave estimates of nucleated cell counts. Libraries were prepared by immunoSEQ multiplex PCR; TCRdb keeps only in-frame clonotypes and omits some of them. That table gives V, J and clone size, and the DNA gave D and trimming. Among hundreds of thousands of clones listed, roughly nine tenths were seen once. The germline CDR1 and CDR2 sequences are SGDLS and YYNGEE. This CDR3 has 16 residues. The V segment lost 4 bases and the J segment 5 bases; nucleotides outside the gene matches: 11. This chain connects TRBV9 to TRBJ2-1; TRBD2 matches at 8 bases. The sample comprised peripheral blood. The source of this sequence is a man between 18 and 35 years old with COVID-19, enrolled during active disease. CDR3: CASSSSGGPTDNEQFF. CDR3 nucleotides: TGTGCCAGCAGCTCTTCGGGGGGGCCAACAGACAATGAGCAGTTCTTC.